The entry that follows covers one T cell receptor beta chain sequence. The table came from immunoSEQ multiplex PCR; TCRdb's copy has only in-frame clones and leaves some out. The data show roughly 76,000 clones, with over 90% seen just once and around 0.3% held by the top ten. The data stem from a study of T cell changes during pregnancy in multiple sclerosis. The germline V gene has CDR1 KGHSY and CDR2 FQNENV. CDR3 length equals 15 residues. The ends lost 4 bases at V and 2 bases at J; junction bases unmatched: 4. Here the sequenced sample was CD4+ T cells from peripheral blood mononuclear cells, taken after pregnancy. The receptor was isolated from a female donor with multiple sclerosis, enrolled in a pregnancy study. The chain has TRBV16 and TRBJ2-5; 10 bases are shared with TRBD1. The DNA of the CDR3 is TGTGCCAGCAGCCGGGGGACAGGGGCTCAAGAGACCCAGTACTTC. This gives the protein CASSRGTGAQETQYF.